This T cell receptor (beta chain) derives from a study of cytomegalovirus exposure and HLA in healthy donors (dated by TCRdb to 2016 to 2017). For the wider study: In an earlier analysis of about 560 of the donors, 276 Gb of sequence data and 117 million unique TCR beta sequences from 150 million to 200 million T cells were reported. An early release covering just under 650 HLA-typed donors comprised approximately 290 gigabases of sequencing data and roughly 85 million unique TCR sequences. Among the roughly 400 genotyped donors, approximately 77% belonged to the genetic ancestry cluster associated with self-reported Caucasian donors. The study aimed to test whether signatures of past pathogen exposure could be identified by cataloging public T cell receptors. Using immunosequencing, the study profiled T cell repertoires from 550 to 750 subjects and related those repertoires to cytomegalovirus serostatus. Besides the first cohort of 500 to 700 subjects, a separate validation cohort made up of roughly 120 different subjects was used. High-throughput TCR immunosequencing, statistical association of individual TCRs with disease status, and machine learning were combined to predict cytomegalovirus infection status. A later analysis re-examined previously published TCR beta repertoires from more than 650 donors and added high-resolution HLA genotyping to investigate patterns of TCR occurrence. Rather than using new phenotypic data, the later analysis identified candidate immune exposures from TCR beta sequences and from how often those sequences occurred across donors. An earlier analysis of around 540 of the donors applied high-throughput TCR beta sequencing to assess whether each TCR beta V gene segment acted as functional or pseudogenic. Alongside the repertoire data, information on donor age, sex, ethnicity and CMV serostatus was compiled. A later genetic analysis took genome-wide SNP genotypes for about three fifths of the roughly 700 donors and used that subset as a discovery cohort. Every repertoire in the discovery cohort had been generated on one and the same sequencing platform. HLA typing included class I and class II loci at four-digit resolution. Typing coverage differed by locus: A, B, C, DRB1 and DQB1 were typed in roughly 620-630 donors, DQA1 in about 500, DPA1 in nearly 610, and DPB1 in 400 to 490. About five DR-DQ haplotypes were treated as single units for association and clustering because of strong linkage in the cohort. On average, around 230,000 unique TCR beta nucleotide sequences were sequenced per donor among some 420 genotyped donors of the cohort, with roughly 19% of those sequences being non-productive. Study-level results and caveats: Only TCR beta chains were sequenced in this cohort, and the absence of alpha or paired-chain data limited detectable features. A group of highly shared sequence variants was considered likely to be a technical artifact of the sequencing pipeline. Linkage disequilibrium might explain the correlated functional status among segregating V segments, but an unknown experimental factor could not be excluded. Most CMV-associated TCR beta chains appeared to be HLA-restricted in a later analysis, and the HLA associations seemed to be driven largely by CMV exposure. The authors suggested that the approach could potentially be generalized to other disease states and immunological phenotypes. Three of the identified cytomegalovirus-associated TCR beta chains were confirmed in vitro to be specific for cytomegalovirus antigens. Because HLA typing was unavailable for some donors at each locus, only the typed subset was used in association tests. Because counts were too low, seventeen rarely observed V segments, including chromosome 9 orphons, were excluded from the earlier analysis of around 590 of the donors. A later genetic analysis associated a missense DCLRE1C variant with V-gene and J-gene trimming of TCR beta chains, and an independent cohort replicated the association. Broadly in line with IMGT annotations, most TCR beta V segments showed up in productive rearrangements about 87% or about 30% of the time in an earlier analysis of roughly 590 of the donors. While some public TCRs were present in many individuals, most TCR sequences turned up only very rarely across donors. At a false discovery rate of 0.05, a later analysis linked approximately 18,000 TCR beta sequences to specific HLA alleles. For the cohort, immune exposure information was limited to CMV serostatus. Compared with equally common non-associated chains, HLA-associated TCR beta chains in a later analysis were more clonally expanded and had lower generation probabilities. A total of around 150 TCR beta chains were listed by the study as associated with cytomegalovirus. According to a later genetic analysis, donors in an Asian-associated ancestry cluster had fewer N-insertions in productive TCRs than the roughly 660-donor mean. Sequencing depth was assumed to be roughly uniform across donors in the presence/absence analyses, though that assumption may not hold. A later analysis found that TCR association rates varied across HLA loci, with DRB1 alleles showing the most associated TCRs and HLA-C alleles the fewest. When HLA alleles, especially DR and DQ, strongly co-occurred, attributing TCR associations to individual alleles was difficult. Because the 87-base-pair reads could not distinguish some IMGT-functional V segments, including TRBV6-2 and TRBV6-3, those segments were excluded. The classifier was reported to diagnose cytomegalovirus status with high specificity and sensitivity in both the original cohort and the validation cohort. According to a later analysis, parvovirus B19, influenza, CMV and Epstein-Barr virus appeared linked to several top co-occurrence clusters. A further reported finding was that TCR beta sequences accurately predicted the HLA-A and HLA-B alleles for most subjects in the first cohort.

Receptor libraries were prepared by the immunoSEQ multiplex PCR assay. For the multiplex PCR, a mixture combining 60 forward primers for TCR Vbeta segments and 13 reverse primers for TCR Jbeta segments was used. A multiplex PCR assay on genomic DNA amplified the CDR3 region of rearranged TCR beta genes. On the Illumina HiSeq System, the amplified TCR beta libraries were sequenced as 87-base-pair reads. From the authors' description of their analysis: A later analysis tallied roughly 78 million unique TCR beta chains across the 600 to 700 repertoires, and about 12 million of those chains were shared by two or more donors. Raw reads were error-corrected and collapsed into unique sequences with a nearest-neighbor algorithm that merged closely related sequences to remove PCR and sequencing errors. V, D and J gene segments were assigned by aligning CDR3 sequences to IMGT reference sequences. For a sequence to be retained, a match of at least six nucleotides was required to both a V gene segment and a J gene segment. A rearrangement counted as productive if the CDR3 had no stop codons and remained in frame with V and J, and every other rearrangement counted as non-productive. CDR3 was defined by IMGT convention, running from the second conserved V-encoded cysteine to the conserved J-encoded phenylalanine. Sequences without an unambiguous match to a single V gene segment were excluded from the earlier analysis of approximately 600 of the donors. An earlier analysis of a few hundred of the donors called V segments functional above 56.7% productive rearrangements and segregating when the between-donor standard deviation exceeded 5%. A statistical classification framework was built for diagnosing cytomegalovirus status from the catalog of TCR beta chain sequences. A later analysis assigned V and J genes by comparing TCR nucleotide sequences with IMGT/GENE-DB human TR gene sequences. A later analysis assigned CDR3 sequences and most-parsimonious VDJ recombination scenarios with the TCRdist pipeline. A later analysis defined each TCR beta chain by its CDR3 amino acid sequence plus V-gene family, and excluded reads lacking a unique V-gene family. To address suspected cross-contamination and a sequencing artifact, a later analysis removed 592 highly shared, low-generation-probability nucleotide sequences. In a later analysis, a clonal expansion index was calculated for each public chain from normalized within-repertoire ranks of inferred template counts. In a later analysis, generation probabilities were computed using a VDJ recombination model fitted to out-of-frame rearrangements, and the results were checked against IGoR. A later analysis scored TCR-TCR, TCR-HLA and TCR-CMV co-occurrence with hypergeometric tests, applying a repertoire-size bias correction to TCR pairs. A later analysis estimated false discovery rates by permuting HLA or CMV assignments 20 times. In a later analysis, co-occurring TCRs were grouped with DBSCAN, and TCRdist sequence similarity was added when clustering was performed within HLA-allele-positive subsets. Co-occurrence clustering excluded repertoires with fewer than 30,000 or more than 120,000 public chains, plus five with anomalous nucleotide sharing. Drawn from immuneACCESS, this table holds only the in-frame rearrangements with V and J called that TCRdb kept. Clones are partly lost; checked studies trace under half to an unresolved V gene and leave the rest unexplained. For V, J and clone size, that table is used; D and trimming come from the DNA. The sample contains around 130,000 clones, 78% of them found a single time. Of the sample, over 1.5% falls within the top ten clones.

The cohort consisted of hundreds of healthy bone marrow donors. At the time of sampling, all cohort members were nominally healthy, though unrecorded immune exposures were likely present. The donor tested CMV seronegative, placing the donor among the approximately 400 seronegative members of the cohort. A peripheral blood sample was provided by each donor, and peripheral blood mononuclear cells were used for TCR beta sequencing. The Qiagen DNeasy Blood Extraction Kit was used to extract genomic DNA from the blood cell samples. Details on this clone: Its antigen is still unknown. No much larger clone exists at a distance of one base, and base qualities are not known.

In the germline V gene, CDR1 corresponds to SGHDT and CDR2 to YYEEEE. There are 14 amino acids in the CDR3, from cysteine to phenylalanine inclusive. Only the CDR3 DNA is retained, 42 bases long and in frame from the first base. The germline V and J ends show losses of 4 bases and 5 bases respectively, and no gene match explains 7 bases of the junction. This TCR was sampled from a woman in her thirties or forties in good health and CMV-seronegative. Sequenced sample: PBMCs. In this chain, TRBV5-6 is recombined with TRBJ2-3, and 7 bases in between align with TRBD1. The CDR3 region: CASSRGGREDTQYF. The base sequence is TGTGCCAGCAGCCGAGGGGGCAGGGAAGATACGCAGTATTTT.